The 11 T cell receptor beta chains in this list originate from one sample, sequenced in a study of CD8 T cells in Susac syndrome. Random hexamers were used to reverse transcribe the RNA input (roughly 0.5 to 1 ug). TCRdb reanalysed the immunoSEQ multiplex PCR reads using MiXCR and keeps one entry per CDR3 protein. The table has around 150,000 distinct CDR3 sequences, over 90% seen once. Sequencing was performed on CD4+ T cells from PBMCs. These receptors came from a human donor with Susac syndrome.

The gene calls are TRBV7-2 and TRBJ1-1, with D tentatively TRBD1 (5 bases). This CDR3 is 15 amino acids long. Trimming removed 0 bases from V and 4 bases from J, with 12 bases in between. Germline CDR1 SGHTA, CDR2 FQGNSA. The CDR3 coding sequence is TGTGCCAGCAGCTTAGCTCGAGGGACTGCCACTGAAGCTTTCTTT. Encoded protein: CASSLARGTATEAFF.

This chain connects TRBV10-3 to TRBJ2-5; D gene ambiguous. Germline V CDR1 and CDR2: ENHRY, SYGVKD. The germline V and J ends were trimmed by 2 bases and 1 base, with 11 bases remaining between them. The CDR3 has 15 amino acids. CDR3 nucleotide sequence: TGTGCCATCAGTGAGATGTCCGGTAGCCAAGAGACCCAGTACTTC. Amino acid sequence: CAISEMSGSQETQYF.

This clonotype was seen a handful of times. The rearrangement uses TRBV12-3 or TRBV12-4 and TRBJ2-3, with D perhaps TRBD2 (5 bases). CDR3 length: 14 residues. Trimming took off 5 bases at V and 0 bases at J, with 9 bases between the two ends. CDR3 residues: CASSGGGSTDTQYF. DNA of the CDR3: TGTGCCAGCAGTGGCGGAGGAAGCACAGATACGCAGTATTTT.

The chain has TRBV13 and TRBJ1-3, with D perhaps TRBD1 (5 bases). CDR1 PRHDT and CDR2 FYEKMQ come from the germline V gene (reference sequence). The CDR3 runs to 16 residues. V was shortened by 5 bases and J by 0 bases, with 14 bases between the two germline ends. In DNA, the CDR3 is TGTGCCAGCAGCGTGGAGGGACTTAACTCTGGAAACACCATATATTTT. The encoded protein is CASSVEGLNSGNTIYF.

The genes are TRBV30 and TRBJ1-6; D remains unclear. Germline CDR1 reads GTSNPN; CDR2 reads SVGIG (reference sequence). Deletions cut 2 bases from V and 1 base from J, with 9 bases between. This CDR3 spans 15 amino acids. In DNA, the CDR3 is TGTGCCTGGAGTACGGGTGATTCCTATAATTCACCCCTCCACTTT. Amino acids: CAWSTGDSYNSPLHF.

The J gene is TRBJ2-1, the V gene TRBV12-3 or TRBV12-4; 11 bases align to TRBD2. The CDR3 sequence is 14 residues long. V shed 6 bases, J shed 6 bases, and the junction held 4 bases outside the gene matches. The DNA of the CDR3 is TGTGCCAGCAGAACTAGCGGGAGTAGCAATGAGCAGTTCTTC. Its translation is CASRTSGSSNEQFF.

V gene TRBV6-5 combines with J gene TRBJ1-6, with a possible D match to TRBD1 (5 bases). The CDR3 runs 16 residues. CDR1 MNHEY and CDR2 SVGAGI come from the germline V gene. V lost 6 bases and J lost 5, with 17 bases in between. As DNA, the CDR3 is TGTGCCAGCAGATACAGGACATACTTCGATAATTCACCCCTCCACTTT. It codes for CASRYRTYFDNSPLHF.

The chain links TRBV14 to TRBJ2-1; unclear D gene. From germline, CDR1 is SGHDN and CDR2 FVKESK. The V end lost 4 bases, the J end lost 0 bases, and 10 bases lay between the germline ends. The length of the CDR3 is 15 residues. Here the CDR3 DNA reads TGTGCCAGCAGCCTTACCGCCTACTCCTACAATGAGCAGTTCTTC. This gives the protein CASSLTAYSYNEQFF.

CDR3 residues: CAWSVGLHFQEQYF. The CDR3 nucleotides read TGTGCCTGGAGTGTAGGGCTTCATTTTCAGGAGCAGTACTTC. This chain links TRBV30 with TRBJ2-7, with unresolved D. The CDR3 covers 14 residues. CDR1 is GTSNPN and CDR2 is SVGIG in the germline V gene (reference sequence). Trimming pared 0 bases from V and 7 bases from J, leaving 16 bases between.

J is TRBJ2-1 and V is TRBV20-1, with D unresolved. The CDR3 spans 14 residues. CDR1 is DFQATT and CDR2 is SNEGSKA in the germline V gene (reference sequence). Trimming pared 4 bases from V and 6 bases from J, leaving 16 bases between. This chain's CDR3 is CSAKYTFGGNEQFF. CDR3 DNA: TGCAGTGCTAAATATACATTCGGCGGCAATGAGCAGTTCTTC.

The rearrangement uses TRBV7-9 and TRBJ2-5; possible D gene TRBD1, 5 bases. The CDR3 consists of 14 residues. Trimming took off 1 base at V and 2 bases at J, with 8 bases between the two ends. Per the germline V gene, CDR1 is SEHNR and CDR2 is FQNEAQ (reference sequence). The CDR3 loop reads CASSLGDSQETQYF. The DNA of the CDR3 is TGTGCCAGCAGCTTAGGAGACAGTCAAGAGACCCAGTACTTC.